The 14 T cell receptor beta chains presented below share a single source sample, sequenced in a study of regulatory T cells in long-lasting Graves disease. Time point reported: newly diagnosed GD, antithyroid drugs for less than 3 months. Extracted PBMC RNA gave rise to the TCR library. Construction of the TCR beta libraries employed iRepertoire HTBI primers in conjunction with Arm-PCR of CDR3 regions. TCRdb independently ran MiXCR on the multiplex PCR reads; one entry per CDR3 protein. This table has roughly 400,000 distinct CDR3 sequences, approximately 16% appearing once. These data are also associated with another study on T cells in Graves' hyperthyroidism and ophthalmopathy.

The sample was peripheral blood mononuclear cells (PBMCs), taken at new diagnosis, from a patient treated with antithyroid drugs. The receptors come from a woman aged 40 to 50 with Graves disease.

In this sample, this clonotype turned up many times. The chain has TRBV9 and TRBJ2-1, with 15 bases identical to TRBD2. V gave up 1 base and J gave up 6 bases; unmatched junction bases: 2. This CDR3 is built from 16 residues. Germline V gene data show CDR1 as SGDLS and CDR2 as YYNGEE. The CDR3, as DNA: TGTGCCAGCAGCGTATTGGGACTAGCGGGAGGCAATGAGCAGTTCTTC. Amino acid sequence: CASSVLGLAGGNEQFF. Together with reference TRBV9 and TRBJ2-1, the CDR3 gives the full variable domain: DSGVTQTPKHLITATGQRVTLRCSPRSGDLSVYWYQQSLDQGLQFLIQYYNGEERAKGNILERFSAQQFPDLHSELNLSSLELGDSALYFCASSVLGLAGGNEQFFGPGTRLTVL.

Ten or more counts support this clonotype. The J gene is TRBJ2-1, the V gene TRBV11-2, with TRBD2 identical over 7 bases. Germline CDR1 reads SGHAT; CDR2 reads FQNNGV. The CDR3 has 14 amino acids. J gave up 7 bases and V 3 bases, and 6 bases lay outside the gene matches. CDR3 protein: CASSFSLGGNEQFF. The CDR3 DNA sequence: TGTGCCAGCAGCTTCTCTCTGGGAGGGAATGAGCAGTTCTTC.

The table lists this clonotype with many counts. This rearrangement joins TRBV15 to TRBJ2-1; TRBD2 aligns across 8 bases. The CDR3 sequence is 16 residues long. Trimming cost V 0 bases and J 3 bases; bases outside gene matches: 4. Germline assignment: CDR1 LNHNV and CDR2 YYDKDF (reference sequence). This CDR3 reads CATSRDPAGDYNEQFF. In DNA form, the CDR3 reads TGTGCCACCAGCAGAGATCCAGCGGGAGACTACAATGAGCAGTTCTTC. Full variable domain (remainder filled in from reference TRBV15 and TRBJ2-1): DAMVIQNPRYQVTQFGKPVTLSCSQTLNHNVMYWYQQKSSQAPKLLFHYYDKDFNNEADTPDNFQSRRPNTSFCFLDIRSPGLGDTAMYLCATSRDPAGDYNEQFFGPGTRLTVL.

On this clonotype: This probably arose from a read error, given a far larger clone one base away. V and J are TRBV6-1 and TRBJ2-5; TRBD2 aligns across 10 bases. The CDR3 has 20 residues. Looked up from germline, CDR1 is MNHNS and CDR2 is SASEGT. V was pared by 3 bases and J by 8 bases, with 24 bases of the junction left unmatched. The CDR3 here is CASSETELKPGLANSGTQYF. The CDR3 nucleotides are TGTGCCAGCAGTGAGACCGAACTAAAACCGGGACTAGCGAACTCCGGAACCCAGTACTTC.

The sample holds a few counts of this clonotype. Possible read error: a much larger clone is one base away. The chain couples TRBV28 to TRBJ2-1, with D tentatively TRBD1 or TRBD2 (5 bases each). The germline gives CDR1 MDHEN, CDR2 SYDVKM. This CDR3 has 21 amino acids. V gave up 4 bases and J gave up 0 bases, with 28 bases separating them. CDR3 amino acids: CASSSHLLGTSFLSSYNEQFF. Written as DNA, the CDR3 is TGTGCCAGCAGTTCACACCTTCTCGGGACCTCTTTCTTAAGCTCCTACAATGAGCAGTTCTTC.

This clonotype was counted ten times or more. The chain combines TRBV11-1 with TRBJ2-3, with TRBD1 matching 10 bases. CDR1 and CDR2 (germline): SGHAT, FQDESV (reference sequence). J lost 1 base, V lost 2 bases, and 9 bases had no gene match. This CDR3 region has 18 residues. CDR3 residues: CASSLTDTGTGGTDTQYF. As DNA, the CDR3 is TGTGCCAGCAGCTTAACAGACACCGGGACAGGGGGCACAGATACGCAGTATTTT.

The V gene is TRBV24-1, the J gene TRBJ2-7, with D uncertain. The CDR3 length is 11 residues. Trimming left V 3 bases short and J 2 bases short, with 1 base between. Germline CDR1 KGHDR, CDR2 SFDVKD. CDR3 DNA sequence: TGTGCCACCAGTGATGCCTACGAGCAGTACTTC. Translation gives CATSDAYEQYF.

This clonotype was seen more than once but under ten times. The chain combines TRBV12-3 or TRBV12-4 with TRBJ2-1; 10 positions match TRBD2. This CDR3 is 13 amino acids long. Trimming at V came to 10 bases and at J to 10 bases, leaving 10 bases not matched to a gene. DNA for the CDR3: TGTGCCATCGGGCGGACTAGCGGAGAAGAGCAGTTCTTC. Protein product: CAIGRTSGEEQFF.

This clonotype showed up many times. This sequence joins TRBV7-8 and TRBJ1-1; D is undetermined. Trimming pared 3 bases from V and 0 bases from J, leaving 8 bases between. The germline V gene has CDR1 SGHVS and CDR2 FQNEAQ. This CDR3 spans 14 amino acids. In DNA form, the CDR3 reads TGTGCCAGCAGCTTGCGGAACATGAACACTGAAGCTTTCTTT. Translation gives CASSLRNMNTEAFF.

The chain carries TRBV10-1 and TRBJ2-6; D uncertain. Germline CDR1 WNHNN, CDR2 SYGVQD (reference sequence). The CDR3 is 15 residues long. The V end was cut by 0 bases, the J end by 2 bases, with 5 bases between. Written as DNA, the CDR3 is TGCGCCAGCAGTGAGTCCCGAGCTGGGGCCAACGTCCTGACTTTC. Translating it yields CASSESRAGANVLTF.

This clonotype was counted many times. The CDR3 DNA sequence: TGTGCTAGTGGTTTGTACAGGAGGGGACTAGCGGGAGCAGGTTCCTACAATGAGCAGTTCTTC. It is translated as CASGLYRRGLAGAGSYNEQFF. The chain combines TRBV12-5 with TRBJ2-1, with TRBD2 identical over 14 bases. The CDR3 spans 21 residues. CDR1 LGHNT and CDR2 FRNRAP come from the germline V gene. V lost 2 bases, J lost 1 base, and 13 bases stayed unmatched.

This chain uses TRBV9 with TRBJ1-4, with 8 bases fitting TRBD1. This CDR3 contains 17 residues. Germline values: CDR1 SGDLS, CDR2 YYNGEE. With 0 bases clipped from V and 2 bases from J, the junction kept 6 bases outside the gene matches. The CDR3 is CASSVGQGYGTNEKLFF. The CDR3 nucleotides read TGTGCCAGCAGCGTAGGACAGGGGTATGGGACTAATGAAAAACTGTTTTTT.

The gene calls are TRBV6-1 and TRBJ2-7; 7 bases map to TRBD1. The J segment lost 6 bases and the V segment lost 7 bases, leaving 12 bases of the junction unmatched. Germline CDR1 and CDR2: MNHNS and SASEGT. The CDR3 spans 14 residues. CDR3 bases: TGTGCCAGCACCCCGACAGGGTTTCGTCTCGAGCAGTACTTC. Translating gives CASTPTGFRLEQYF.

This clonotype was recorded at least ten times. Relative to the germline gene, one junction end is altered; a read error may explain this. CDR3 coding DNA: TGTGCCAGTAGTATAGCTGGGACCTCCTCCGAGCAGTACTTC. This encodes CASSIAGTSSEQYF. The chain employs TRBV19 and TRBJ2-7; D assignment may be TRBD1 or TRBD2 (5 bases each). The CDR3 spans 14 residues. Germline CDR1 and CDR2: LNHDA and SQIVND (reference sequence).